A single sample is the source of the 10 T cell receptor beta chains below, sequenced in a study of cytomegalovirus exposure and HLA in healthy donors. PCR primers comprised 60 Vbeta and 13 Jbeta primers. TCRdb's copy holds only in-frame clones and misses some; the assay was immunoSEQ multiplex PCR. Its table records tens of thousands of clones. Sequenced material: PBMCs. These receptors were collected from a man aged 25 to 40 in good health and CMV-seronegative.

The chain employs TRBV4-1 and TRBJ1-2; 8 bases map to TRBD1. The germline CDR1 and CDR2 sequences are MGHRA and YSYEKL. The CDR3 runs 14 residues. V was pared by 6 bases and J by 5 bases, with 8 bases of the junction left unmatched. CDR3 protein: CASSKGQAIYGYTF. The DNA for the CDR3 is TGCGCCAGCAGTAAGGGACAGGCGATATATGGCTACACCTTC.

The V and J genes are TRBV5-6 and TRBJ2-7; a weak D match, TRBD2 (6 bases). This CDR3 comprises 13 residues. Germline lookup yields CDR1 SGHDT and CDR2 YYEEEE. V dropped 0 bases and J dropped 7 bases, with 11 bases sitting between them. The CDR3 bases are TGTGCCAGCAGCTTGGCGGGAGCCCAAGAGCAGTACTTC. The encoded protein is CASSLAGAQEQYF.

This chain joins TRBV2 and TRBJ2-7, with 7 bases identical to TRBD1. CDR1 is SNHLY, CDR2 FYNNEI, per germline. The junction had 5 bases not matched to a gene; V was cut back by 6 bases and J by 6 bases. The CDR3 has 12 amino acids. The CDR3: CASRQGQLEQYF. The CDR3 DNA follows: TGTGCCAGCAGACAGGGACAGCTCGAGCAGTACTTC.

The chain employs TRBV25-1 and TRBJ2-7, with 8 bases that match TRBD2. V dropped 3 bases and J dropped 6; count of bases not matched to a gene: 16. The CDR3 loop spans 17 amino acids. Germline values: CDR1 MGHDK, CDR2 SYGVNS. The CDR3 sequence: CASSEVGTRGNPGEQYF. CDR3 in DNA: TGTGCCAGCAGTGAGGTCGGGACTAGAGGGAACCCCGGCGAGCAGTACTTC.

The chain links TRBV5-8 to TRBJ2-1; 12 bases fit TRBD2. The CDR3 has 18 residues. The germline V gene encodes CDR1 SGHTS and CDR2 YDEGEE. Unmatched junction bases numbered 9, after V lost 5 bases and J lost 0 bases. The CDR3 reads CASRLGLAGLRSYNEQFF. The CDR3 DNA is TGTGCCAGCAGATTAGGACTAGCGGGGTTACGCTCCTACAATGAGCAGTTCTTC.

The rearrangement uses TRBV15 and TRBJ2-7; D is uncertain. Trimming shortened V by 1 base and J by 2 bases, and 9 bases separated the two germline ends. Germline assignment: CDR1 LNHNV and CDR2 YYDKDF (reference sequence). This CDR3 spans 14 amino acids. This CDR3 is CATSRGVTPYEQYF. The CDR3 DNA reads TGTGCCACCAGCAGAGGTGTGACTCCCTACGAGCAGTACTTC.

This chain joins TRBV6-5 and TRBJ1-1; D may be TRBD1 (5 bases). The ends were cut back, 5 bases at V and 0 bases at J, with 7 bases in the middle. Germline V gene lookup returns CDR1 MNHEY and CDR2 SVGAGI. The CDR3 runs to 13 residues. The CDR3 sequence: CASSLTVNTEAFF. In DNA form, the CDR3 reads TGTGCCAGCAGTCTGACAGTGAACACTGAAGCTTTCTTT.

This rearrangement joins TRBV27 to TRBJ2-4, with 7 positions matching TRBD1. This CDR3 region has 17 residues. The germline V gene has CDR1 MNHEY and CDR2 SMNVEV (reference sequence). Trimming at V came to 5 bases and at J to 1 base, leaving 11 bases not matched to a gene. The CDR3 here is CASSPLIPGGAKNIQYF. The CDR3 bases are TGTGCCAGCAGTCCCTTAATTCCAGGGGGTGCCAAAAACATTCAGTACTTC.

The rearrangement uses TRBV19 and TRBJ2-1; weak D call: TRBD2 (6 bases). Trimming took off 3 bases at V and 4 bases at J, with 13 bases between the two ends. The length of the CDR3 is 15 residues. From germline, CDR1 is LNHDA and CDR2 SQIVND (reference sequence). For the CDR3, the DNA is TGTGCCAGTAGTATCTTAGGAGGGATATACAATGAGCAGTTCTTC. Amino acid sequence: CASSILGGIYNEQFF.

The rearrangement links TRBV11-2 to TRBJ1-6, with 7 bases identical to TRBD1. Germline CDR1 reads SGHAT; CDR2 reads FQNNGV. The trim removed 1 base at V and 7 bases at J, leaving 4 bases unmatched. The CDR3 runs to 15 residues. CDR3: CASSLAGGGNSPLHF. The CDR3 nucleotides are TGTGCCAGCAGCTTAGCAGGGGGAGGAAATTCACCCCTCCACTTT.